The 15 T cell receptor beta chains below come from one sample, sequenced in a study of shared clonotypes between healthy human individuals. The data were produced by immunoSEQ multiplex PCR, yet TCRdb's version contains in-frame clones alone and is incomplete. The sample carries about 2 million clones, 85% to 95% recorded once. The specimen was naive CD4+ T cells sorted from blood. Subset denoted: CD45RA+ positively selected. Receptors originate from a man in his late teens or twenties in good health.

The CDR3 is CASSSGGRGFEKLFF. CDR3 bases: TGTGCCAGCAGTTCGGGTGGGAGGGGATTTGAAAAACTGTTTTTT. The J gene is TRBJ1-4, the V gene TRBV6-5, with D possibly TRBD1 on 5 matching bases. CDR1 is MNHEY and CDR2 is SVGAGI in the germline V gene. The CDR3 length is 15 residues. Trimming took 4 bases from V and 7 from J, leaving 16 bases between them.

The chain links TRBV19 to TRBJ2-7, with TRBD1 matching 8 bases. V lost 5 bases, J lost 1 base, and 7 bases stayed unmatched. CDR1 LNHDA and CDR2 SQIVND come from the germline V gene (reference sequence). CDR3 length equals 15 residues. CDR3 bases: TGTGCCAGTAGTCGGGGACAGGACCCTTCCTACGAGCAGTACTTC. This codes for CASSRGQDPSYEQYF.

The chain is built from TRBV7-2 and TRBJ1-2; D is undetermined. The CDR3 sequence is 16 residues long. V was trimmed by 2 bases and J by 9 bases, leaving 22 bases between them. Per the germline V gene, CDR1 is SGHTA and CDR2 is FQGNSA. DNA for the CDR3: TGTGCCAGCAGCTTAAGTTGGGCTCTCGGGTTCTGGAGCTACACCTTC. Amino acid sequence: CASSLSWALGFWSYTF.

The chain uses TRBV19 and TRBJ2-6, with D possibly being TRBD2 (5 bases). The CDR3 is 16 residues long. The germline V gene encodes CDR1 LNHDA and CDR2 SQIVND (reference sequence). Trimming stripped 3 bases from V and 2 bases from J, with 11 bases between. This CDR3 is CASSIEGGTGANVLTF. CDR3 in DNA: TGTGCCAGTAGTATTGAGGGTGGTACTGGGGCCAACGTCCTGACTTTC.

The CDR3, as DNA: TGTGCCAGCAGCCGGACAGGGATCGAGCAGTACTTC. Its translation is CASSRTGIEQYF. The chain has TRBV6-6 and TRBJ2-7; 8 bases match TRBD1. Germline assignment: CDR1 MNHNY and CDR2 SVGAGI (reference sequence). With 6 bases clipped from V and 6 bases from J, the junction kept 4 bases outside the gene matches. This CDR3 is built from 12 residues.

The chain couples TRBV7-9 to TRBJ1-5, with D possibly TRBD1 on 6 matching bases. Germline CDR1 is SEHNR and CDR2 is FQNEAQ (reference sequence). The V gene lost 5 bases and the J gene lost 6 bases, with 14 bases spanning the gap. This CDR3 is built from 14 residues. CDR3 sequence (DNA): TGTGCCAGCAGCGCCAGGGGAGAAGGTCAGCCCCAGCATTTT. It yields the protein CASSARGEGQPQHF.

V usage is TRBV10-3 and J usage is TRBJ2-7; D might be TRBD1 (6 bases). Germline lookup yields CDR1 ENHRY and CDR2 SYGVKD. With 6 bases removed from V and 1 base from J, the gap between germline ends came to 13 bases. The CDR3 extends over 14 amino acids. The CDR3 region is CAIRPTGLSYEQYF. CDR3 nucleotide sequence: TGTGCCATCAGACCCACAGGGTTGTCCTACGAGCAGTACTTC.

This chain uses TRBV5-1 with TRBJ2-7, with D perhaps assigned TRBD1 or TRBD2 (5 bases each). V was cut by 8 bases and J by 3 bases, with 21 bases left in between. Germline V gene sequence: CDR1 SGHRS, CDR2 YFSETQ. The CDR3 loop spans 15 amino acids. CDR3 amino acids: CASSLRGPWNYEQYF. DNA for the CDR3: TGCGCCAGTTCACTCCGGGGACCGTGGAACTACGAGCAGTACTTC.

In DNA form, the CDR3 reads TGTGCCAGCAGCTCCACGACAGGGAGGGTCTACGAGCAGTACTTC. Translating it yields CASSSTTGRVYEQYF. The rearrangement links TRBV11-2 to TRBJ2-7; D tentatively reads TRBD1 or TRBD2 (7 bases each). Germline assignment: CDR1 SGHAT and CDR2 FQNNGV. The length of the CDR3 is 15 residues. V was shortened by 4 bases and J by 3 bases, with 16 bases between the two germline ends.

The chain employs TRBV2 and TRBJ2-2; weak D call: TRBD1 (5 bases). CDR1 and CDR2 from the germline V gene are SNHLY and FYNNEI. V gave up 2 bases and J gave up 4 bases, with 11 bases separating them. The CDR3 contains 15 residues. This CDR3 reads CASSESWGGTGELFF. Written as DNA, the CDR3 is TGTGCCAGCAGTGAATCATGGGGCGGCACCGGGGAGCTGTTTTTT.

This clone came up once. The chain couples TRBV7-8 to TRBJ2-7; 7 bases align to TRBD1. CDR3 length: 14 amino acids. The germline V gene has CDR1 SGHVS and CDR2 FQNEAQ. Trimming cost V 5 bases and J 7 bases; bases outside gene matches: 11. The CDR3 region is CASSISQGLREQYF. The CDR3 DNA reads TGTGCCAGCAGCATATCACAGGGGTTGAGGGAGCAGTACTTC.

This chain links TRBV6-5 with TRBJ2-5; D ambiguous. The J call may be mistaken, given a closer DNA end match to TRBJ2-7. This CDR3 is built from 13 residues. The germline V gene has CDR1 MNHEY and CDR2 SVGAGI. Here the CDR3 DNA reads TGTGCCAGCAGCCAGGAAATGGGATACGAGCAGTACTTC. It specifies CASSQEMGYEQYF.

In nucleotides, the CDR3 is TGCGCCAGCAGGGGCGGGAGCACAGATACGCAGTATTTT. It translates to CASRGGSTDTQYF. The rearrangement uses TRBV5-1 and TRBJ2-3, with D perhaps matching TRBD2 (5 bases). The V gene's germline CDR1 is SGHRS and CDR2 YFSETQ. Between the trimmed V and J ends, which lost 5 bases and 0 bases, there was a span of 7 bases. CDR3 length: 13 amino acids.

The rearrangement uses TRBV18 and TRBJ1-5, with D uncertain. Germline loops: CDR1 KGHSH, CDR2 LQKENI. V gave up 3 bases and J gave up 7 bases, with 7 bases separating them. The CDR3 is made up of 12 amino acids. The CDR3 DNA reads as TGTGCCAGCTCACCCGATGGGCAGCCCCAGCATTTT. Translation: CASSPDGQPQHF.

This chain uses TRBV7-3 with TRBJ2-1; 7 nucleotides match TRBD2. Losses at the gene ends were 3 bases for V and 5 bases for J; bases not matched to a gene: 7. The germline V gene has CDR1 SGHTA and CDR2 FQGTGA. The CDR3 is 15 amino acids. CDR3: CASSLDGGTNNEQFF. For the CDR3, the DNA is TGTGCCAGCAGCTTGGACGGGGGGACGAACAATGAGCAGTTCTTC. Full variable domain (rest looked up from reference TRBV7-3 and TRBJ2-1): GAGVSQTPSNKVTEKGKYVELRCDPISGHTALYWYRQSLGQGPEFLIYFQGTGAADDSGLPNDRFFAVRPEGSVSTLKIQRTERGDSAVYLCASSLDGGTNNEQFFGPGTRLTVL.